The subject of this entry is one T cell receptor (beta chain). As yet, its antigen is unknown. Germline V gives CDR1 LNHNV, CDR2 YYDKDF (reference sequence). The junction had 3 bases not matched to a gene; V was cut back by 3 bases and J by 4 bases. This CDR3 comprises 13 residues. The data are from a study of T cell repertoires in cytomegalovirus infection. TCRdb ran MiXCR on the reads and lists one entry per CDR3 protein. The table records roughly 350,000 distinct CDR3 sequences, roughly 36% of them present only once. This specimen consisted of cultured PBMCs, obtained from culture after CMV antigen stimulation. The rearrangement uses TRBV15 and TRBJ2-7; 7 bases line up with TRBD1. This TCR was recovered from a human donor in good health (CMV status not recorded). Some clones in this sample may be carry-over from other donors' samples. DNA for the CDR3: TGTGCCACCAGCAGGAAGACAGGGTACGAGCAGTACGTC. Encoded protein: CATSRKTGYEQYV.